This entry describes one T cell receptor beta chain. The data are from a study of T-cell reconstitution after alpha-beta-depleted transplantation in children. In germline, CDR1 is SGHTA, CDR2 FQGNSA. The CDR3 is made up of 14 amino acids. Trimming stripped 5 bases from V and 1 base from J, with 9 bases between. Unique molecular identifiers were incorporated during preparation of the TCRbeta library. TCRdb called the PCR reads again in MiXCR, with one record for every CDR3 protein. This sample carries around 380,000 distinct CDR3 sequences, 9.5% to 13% of them seen once, and the ten largest clones take about 5%.

This TCR came from a human donor who donated a stem cell graft to a child with acute myeloid leukemia. The V call is TRBV7-2, the J call TRBJ2-1; D assignment may be TRBD1 or TRBD2 (5 bases each). This specimen was PBMCs from the stem cell graft donor, taken from the stem cell graft. CDR3 nucleotide sequence: TGTGCCAGCAGCCCCGAGGGGTCCTACAATGAGCAGTTCTTC. Amino acids: CASSPEGSYNEQFF.